Listed here is a single T cell receptor beta chain. The germline CDR1 and CDR2 sequences are KGHSH and LQKENI. The trim removed 5 bases at V and 3 bases at J, leaving 3 bases unmatched. The CDR3 contains 13 residues. The data derive from a study of shared clonotypes between healthy human individuals. Assay execution proceeded at the deep level. Once extracted for a subset, genomic DNA was divided evenly among several immunoSEQ plates. TCRdb's table, derived via immunoSEQ multiplex PCR, lists solely in-frame clones and lacks some. Here the sample spans hundreds of thousands of clones, approximately 96% being singletons. Positive CCR7 selection of CD45RO-negative cells yielded the naive CD8 cells, and terminally differentiated effector memory CD45RA+ cells were excluded.

Material for sequencing was naive CD8+ T cells sorted from blood. The origin of this receptor is a woman aged 25 to 39 in good health. This sequence joins TRBV18 and TRBJ1-2; 7 bases are shared with TRBD1. CDR3 DNA sequence: TGTGCCAGCTCAGTCGGGACAGACTATGGCTACACCTTC. Translation: CASSVGTDYGYTF.